Below, 11 T cell receptor beta chains from the same sample are listed, as sequenced in a study of blood T cell repertoires in COVID-19. TCRdb keeps only in-frame clones here, not all; method: immunoSEQ multiplex PCR. The table shows about 89,000 clones, with about two thirds occurring only once. The sequencing input was peripheral blood. The source is a woman of 80 years or more with acute or convalescent COVID-19.

This clone has just one count. J is TRBJ2-7 and V is TRBV4-2; D not certain. V lost 0 bases and J 3 bases, leaving 12 bases between the germline ends. Germline CDR1 and CDR2: LGHNA and YNFKEQ. The CDR3 has 15 amino acids. The CDR3 DNA reads as TGTGCCAGCAGCCAAGATGAGACAACAAACTACGAGCAGTACTTC. Protein sequence: CASSQDETTNYEQYF.

The J gene is TRBJ1-4, the V gene TRBV7-9; 11 bases agree with TRBD1. J lost 6 bases, V lost 0 bases, and 3 bases had no gene match. This CDR3 is built from 16 residues. The germline gives CDR1 SEHNR, CDR2 FQNEAQ (reference sequence). CDR3 nucleotides: TGTGCCAGCAGCTTAGCTTCGGGACAGGGGGATGAAAAACTGTTTTTT. Translation gives CASSLASGQGDEKLFF.

The chain has TRBV7-2 and TRBJ2-3, with 7 bases aligning to TRBD2. CDR1 and CDR2 (germline): SGHTA, FQGNSA. The CDR3 is made up of 14 amino acids. Trimming took 1 base from V and 6 from J; bases not matched to a gene: 4. CDR3: CASSLGGSWDTQYF. For the CDR3, the DNA is TGTGCCAGCAGCTTAGGCGGGAGCTGGGATACGCAGTATTTT. Full variable domain (remainder filled in from reference TRBV7-2 and TRBJ2-3): GAGVSQSPSNKVTEKGKDVELRCDPISGHTALYWYRQSLGQGLEFLIYFQGNSAPDKSGLPSDRFSAERTGGSVSTLTIQRTQQEDSAVYLCASSLGGSWDTQYFGPGTRLTVL.

The genes are TRBV2 and TRBJ1-2; D perhaps matches TRBD1 (5 bases). There are 11 residues in the CDR3. Trimming took 11 bases from V and 0 from J, leaving 7 bases between them. From germline, CDR1 is SNHLY and CDR2 FYNNEI. DNA for the CDR3: TGTGCCGCGGGGGCTAACTATGGCTACACCTTC. Encoded protein: CAAGANYGYTF.

This chain joins TRBV12-3 or TRBV12-4 and TRBJ1-1; D is perhaps TRBD1 (6 bases). The V end was cut by 5 bases, the J end by 5 bases, with 9 bases between. The CDR3 loop spans 12 amino acids. In DNA form, the CDR3 reads TGTGCCAGCAGTAGGGACATTACTGAAGCTTTCTTT. This encodes CASSRDITEAFF.

DNA for the CDR3: TGTGCCAGCAGTGAAGCGCTGTGGACAGGGGCGGCTTTCTTT. Translation: CASSEALWTGAAFF. The chain couples TRBV6-1 to TRBJ1-1; 9 bases line up with TRBD1. With V trimmed by 0 bases and J by 11 bases, 7 bases remained unmatched. CDR3 length equals 14 residues. Germline values: CDR1 MNHNS, CDR2 SASEGT.

This chain connects TRBV2 to TRBJ1-2; D may be TRBD1 (5 bases). The germline V gene has CDR1 SNHLY and CDR2 FYNNEI. This CDR3 spans 13 amino acids. Trimming stripped 5 bases from V and 2 bases from J, with 9 bases between. The CDR3 region is CASSRDFNYGYTF. The CDR3, as DNA: TGTGCCAGCAGTAGGGACTTCAACTATGGCTACACCTTC.

The V and J genes are TRBV30 and TRBJ1-1; 7 positions match TRBD1. This CDR3 comprises 12 residues. J was trimmed by 6 bases and V by 1 base; bases with no gene match: 2. Germline loops: CDR1 GTSNPN, CDR2 SVGIG (reference sequence). CDR3 region: CAWSGQGAEAFF. DNA of the CDR3: TGTGCCTGGAGTGGCCAGGGGGCTGAAGCTTTCTTT.

The chain is built from TRBV2 and TRBJ1-4; TRBD1 is a possible D gene (5 bases). V lost 7 bases, J lost 7 bases, and 16 bases lay in between. The CDR3 has 14 residues. Germline V CDR1 and CDR2: SNHLY, FYNNEI. The CDR3, as DNA: TGTGCCAGCAACTCTTTGGGGGAGGTTGAAAAACTGTTTTTT. This codes for CASNSLGEVEKLFF. The complete variable domain, with remaining parts taken from reference TRBV2 and TRBJ1-4, reads EPEVTQTPSHQVTQMGQEVILRCVPISNHLYFYWYRQILGQKVEFLVSFYNNEISEKSEIFDDQFSVERPDGSNFTLKIRSTKLEDSAMYFCASNSLGEVEKLFFGSGTQLSVL.

This clone has just a few counts. V is TRBV28 and J is TRBJ1-1; D might be TRBD1 (5 bases). V was cut by 4 bases and J by 0 bases, with 9 bases left in between. Germline CDR1 MDHEN, CDR2 SYDVKM. The CDR3 has 14 amino acids. The CDR3 protein is CASSSPGMNTEAFF. The CDR3 DNA is TGTGCCAGCAGTTCTCCAGGGATGAACACTGAAGCTTTCTTT. Based on the CDR3 plus reference TRBV28 and TRBJ1-1, the full variable domain is DVKVTQSSRYLVKRTGEKVFLECVQDMDHENMFWYRQDPGLGLRLIYFSYDVKMKEKGDIPEGYSVSREKKERFSLILESASTNQTSMYLCASSSPGMNTEAFFGQGTRLTVV.

In this sample, this clone turned up many times. V is TRBV7-9 and J is TRBJ2-7; 7 nucleotides match TRBD1. There are 16 residues in the CDR3. V lost 1 base and J lost 2; bases outside the gene matches: 8. CDR1 and CDR2 (germline): SEHNR, FQNEAQ (reference sequence). The CDR3 DNA sequence: TGTGCCAGCAGCTTAGTTCCCGGGACAGCTACCTACGAGCAGTACTTC. Its protein product is CASSLVPGTATYEQYF. The variable domain in full, with the rest retrieved from reference TRBV7-9 and TRBJ2-7, is DTGVSQNPRHKITKRGQNVTFRCDPISEHNRLYWYRQTLGQGPEFLTYFQNEAQLEKSRLLSDRFSAERPKGSFSTLEIQRTEQGDSAMYLCASSLVPGTATYEQYFGPGTRLTVT.